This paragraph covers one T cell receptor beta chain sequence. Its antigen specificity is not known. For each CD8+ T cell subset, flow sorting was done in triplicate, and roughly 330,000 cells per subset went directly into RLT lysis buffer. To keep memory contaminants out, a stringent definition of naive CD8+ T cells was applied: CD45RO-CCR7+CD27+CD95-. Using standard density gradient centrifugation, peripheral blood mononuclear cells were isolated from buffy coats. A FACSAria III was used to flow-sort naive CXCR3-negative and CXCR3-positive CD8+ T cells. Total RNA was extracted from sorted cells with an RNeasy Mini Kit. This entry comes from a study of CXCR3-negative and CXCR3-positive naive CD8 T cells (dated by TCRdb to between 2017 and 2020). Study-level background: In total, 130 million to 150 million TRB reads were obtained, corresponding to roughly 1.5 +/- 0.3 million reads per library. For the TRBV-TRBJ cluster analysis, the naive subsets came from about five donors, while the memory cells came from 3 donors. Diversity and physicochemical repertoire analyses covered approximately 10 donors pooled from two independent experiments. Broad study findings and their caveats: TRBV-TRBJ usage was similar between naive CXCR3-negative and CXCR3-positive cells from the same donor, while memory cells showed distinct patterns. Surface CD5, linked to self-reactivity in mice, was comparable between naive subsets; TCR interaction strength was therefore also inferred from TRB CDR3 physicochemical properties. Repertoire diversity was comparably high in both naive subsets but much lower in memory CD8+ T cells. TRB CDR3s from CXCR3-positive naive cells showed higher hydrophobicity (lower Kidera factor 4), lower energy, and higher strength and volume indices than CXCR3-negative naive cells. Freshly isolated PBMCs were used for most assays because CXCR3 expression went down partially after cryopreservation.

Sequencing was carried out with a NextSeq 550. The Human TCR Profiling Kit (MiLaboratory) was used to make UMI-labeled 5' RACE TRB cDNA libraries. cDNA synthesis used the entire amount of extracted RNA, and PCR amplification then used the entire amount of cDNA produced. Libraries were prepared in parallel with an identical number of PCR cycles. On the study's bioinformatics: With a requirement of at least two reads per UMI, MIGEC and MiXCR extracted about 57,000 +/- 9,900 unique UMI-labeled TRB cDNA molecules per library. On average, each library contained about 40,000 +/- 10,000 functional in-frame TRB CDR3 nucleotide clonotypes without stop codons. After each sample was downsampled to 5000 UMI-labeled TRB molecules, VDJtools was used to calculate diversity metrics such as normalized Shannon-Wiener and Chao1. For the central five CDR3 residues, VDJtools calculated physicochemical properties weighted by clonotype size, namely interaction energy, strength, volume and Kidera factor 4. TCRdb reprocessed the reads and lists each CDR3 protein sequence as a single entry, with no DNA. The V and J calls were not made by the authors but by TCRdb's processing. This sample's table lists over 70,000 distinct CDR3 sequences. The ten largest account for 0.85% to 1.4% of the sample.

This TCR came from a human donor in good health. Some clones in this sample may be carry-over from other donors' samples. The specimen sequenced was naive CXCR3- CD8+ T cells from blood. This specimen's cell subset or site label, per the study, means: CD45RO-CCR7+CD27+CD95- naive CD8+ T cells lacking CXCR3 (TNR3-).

The CDR3: CASSEVAGERNEQFF. Recombination linked TRBV10-1 to TRBJ2-1; the D call from TCRdb, TRBD2, cannot be confirmed without DNA. The CDR3 runs 15 residues from the cysteine to the phenylalanine. The entry carries no DNA sequence. The germline V gene (reference sequence) gives CDR1 as WNHNN and CDR2 as SYGVQD.